These T cell receptor beta chains were read from a single sample in a study of cytomegalovirus exposure and HLA in healthy donors. Assay: immunoSEQ multiplex PCR; the TCRdb copy retains only in-frame clones and omits some. The data show 170,000 or so clones, around 75% seen once. Sample: PBMCs. The receptors stem from a male donor in good health and CMV-seronegative. Both conserved end residues are part of each CDR3. D genes are given only for firm matches. Rows may omit the clone size; those that give it use once, few, many or a size class.

v_call: TRBV10-3; d_call: TRBD2; j_call: TRBJ2-7; clone_size: once; cdr3_aa: CAISTSAAYEQYF; cdr3_nt: TGTGCCATCAGTACTAGCGCCGCCTACGAGCAGTACTTC
v_call: TRBV5-4; d_call: -; j_call: TRBJ2-3; clone_size: -; cdr3_aa: CASSPSTDTQYF; cdr3_nt: TGTGCCAGCAGCCCAAGCACAGATACGCAGTATTTT
v_call: TRBV19; d_call: -; j_call: TRBJ2-3; clone_size: -; cdr3_aa: CASSMGPDTQYF; cdr3_nt: TGTGCCAGTAGTATGGGCCCAGATACGCAGTATTTT
v_call: TRBV7-3; d_call: -; j_call: TRBJ1-1; clone_size: few; cdr3_aa: CASSLTSSNTEAFF; cdr3_nt: TGTGCCAGCAGCTTAACGTCCTCGAACACTGAAGCTTTCTTT
v_call: TRBV19; d_call: -; j_call: TRBJ1-1; clone_size: -; cdr3_aa: CASREFGNTEAFF; cdr3_nt: TGTGCCAGTAGAGAGTTCGGGAACACTGAAGCTTTCTTT
v_call: TRBV5-4; d_call: -; j_call: TRBJ2-3; clone_size: few; cdr3_aa: CASSLEGTDTQYF; cdr3_nt: TGTGCCAGCAGCTTGGAGGGGACAGATACGCAGTATTTT
v_call: TRBV28; d_call: -; j_call: TRBJ1-3; clone_size: few; cdr3_aa: CASRPQDYSGNTIYF; cdr3_nt: TGTGCCAGCAGACCACAGGACTACTCTGGAAACACCATATATTTT
v_call: TRBV4-1; d_call: -; j_call: TRBJ1-5; clone_size: -; cdr3_aa: CASSLGGGTLNQPQHF; cdr3_nt: TGCGCCAGCAGCCTAGGCGGCGGGACGCTTAATCAGCCCCAGCATTTT
v_call: TRBV7-2; d_call: -; j_call: TRBJ1-5; clone_size: -; cdr3_aa: CASSLAGGNQPQHF; cdr3_nt: TGTGCCAGCAGCTTAGCAGGGGGCAATCAGCCCCAGCATTTT
v_call: TRBV1; d_call: -; j_call: TRBJ2-5; clone_size: -; cdr3_aa: CTSSQEDWRQYF; cdr3_nt: TGCACCAGCAGCCAAGAGGACTGGCGGCAGTACTTC
v_call: TRBV27; d_call: TRBD2; j_call: TRBJ2-2; clone_size: few; cdr3_aa: CASSFRIAGFTGELFF; cdr3_nt: TGTGCCAGCAGTTTTCGGATAGCGGGATTCACCGGGGAGCTGTTTTTT
v_call: TRBV28; d_call: -; j_call: TRBJ2-7; clone_size: -; cdr3_aa: CASSRTSTSSYEQYF; cdr3_nt: TGTGCCAGCAGTCGTACTAGCACGAGCTCCTACGAGCAGTACTTC
v_call: TRBV5-4; d_call: -; j_call: TRBJ2-4; clone_size: -; cdr3_aa: CASSLGQDKNIQYF; cdr3_nt: TGTGCCAGCAGCTTGGGACAGGACAAAAACATTCAGTACTTC
v_call: TRBV11-2; d_call: -; j_call: TRBJ1-1; clone_size: -; cdr3_aa: CASSFSRGVEAFF; cdr3_nt: TGTGCCAGCAGCTTCAGCCGGGGGGTTGAAGCTTTCTTT
v_call: TRBV11-1; d_call: -; j_call: TRBJ2-1; clone_size: -; cdr3_aa: CASSAQWGGGYEQFF; cdr3_nt: TGTGCCAGCAGCGCCCAATGGGGGGGCGGCTATGAGCAGTTCTTC
v_call: TRBV27; d_call: TRBD1; j_call: TRBJ1-5; clone_size: -; cdr3_aa: CASSLAGTGGQPQHF; cdr3_nt: TGTGCCAGCAGTTTAGCCGGGACAGGGGGTCAGCCCCAGCATTTT
v_call: TRBV9; d_call: TRBD2; j_call: TRBJ2-1; clone_size: -; cdr3_aa: CASRSGGLGEQFF; cdr3_nt: TGTGCCAGCAGAAGCGGGGGGCTCGGTGAGCAGTTCTTC
v_call: TRBV18; d_call: TRBD2; j_call: TRBJ2-7; clone_size: once; cdr3_aa: CASSPQTSGISYEQYF; cdr3_nt: TGTGCCAGCTCACCGCAGACTAGCGGTATCTCCTACGAGCAGTACTTC
v_call: TRBV5-1; d_call: -; j_call: TRBJ1-1; clone_size: -; cdr3_aa: CASKQTVGADANTEAFF; cdr3_nt: TGCGCCAGCAAACAGACAGTAGGGGCCGACGCGAACACTGAAGCTTTCTTT
v_call: TRBV5-1; d_call: -; j_call: TRBJ2-5; clone_size: once; cdr3_aa: CASSLAALPEETQYF; cdr3_nt: TGCGCCAGCAGCTTGGCCGCACTACCGGAAGAGACCCAGTACTTC
v_call: TRBV6-5; d_call: -; j_call: TRBJ2-5; clone_size: -; cdr3_aa: CASSSEGQETQYF; cdr3_nt: TGTGCCAGCAGTTCTGAGGGCCAAGAGACCCAGTACTTC
v_call: TRBV4-1; d_call: TRBD1; j_call: TRBJ1-5; clone_size: -; cdr3_aa: CASSQGQGVSQPQHF; cdr3_nt: TGCGCCAGCAGCCAAGGGCAGGGGGTCAGTCAGCCCCAGCATTTT
v_call: TRBV27; d_call: -; j_call: TRBJ2-7; clone_size: -; cdr3_aa: CASSRRETTYEQYF; cdr3_nt: TGTGCCAGCAGTCGCCGAGAGACAACCTACGAGCAGTACTTC
v_call: TRBV4-1; d_call: TRBD1; j_call: TRBJ2-1; clone_size: -; cdr3_aa: CASSQGEPTGGRNEQFF; cdr3_nt: TGCGCCAGCAGCCAAGGGGAGCCGACAGGGGGTCGTAATGAGCAGTTCTTC
v_call: TRBV28; d_call: -; j_call: TRBJ1-2; clone_size: -; cdr3_aa: CASREQGFEYGYTF; cdr3_nt: TGTGCCAGCAGAGAACAGGGCTTTGAGTATGGCTACACCTTC
v_call: TRBV30; d_call: TRBD1; j_call: TRBJ1-2; clone_size: -; cdr3_aa: CAWNHGGGNGYTF; cdr3_nt: TGTGCCTGGAACCACGGAGGGGGCAATGGCTACACCTTC
v_call: TRBV30; d_call: -; j_call: TRBJ1-1; clone_size: -; cdr3_aa: CAWETAVNTEAFF; cdr3_nt: TGTGCCTGGGAAACTGCCGTGAACACTGAAGCTTTCTTT
v_call: TRBV4-3; d_call: -; j_call: TRBJ1-2; clone_size: -; cdr3_aa: CASSQESTTVGYGYTF; cdr3_nt: TGCGCCAGCAGCCAAGAATCTACCACAGTTGGCTATGGCTACACCTTC
v_call: TRBV20-1; d_call: TRBD2; j_call: TRBJ2-1; clone_size: few; cdr3_aa: CSAKRGNEQFF; cdr3_nt: TGCAGTGCTAAGCGGGGCAATGAGCAGTTCTTC
v_call: TRBV28; d_call: -; j_call: TRBJ1-2; clone_size: -; cdr3_aa: CASSLLGGGSNNYGYTF; cdr3_nt: TGTGCCAGCAGTTTGCTTGGGGGGGGGTCGAATAACTATGGCTACACCTTC
v_call: TRBV9; d_call: TRBD1; j_call: TRBJ1-2; clone_size: -; cdr3_aa: CASSASGTANYGYTF; cdr3_nt: TGTGCCAGCAGCGCCTCCGGGACAGCTAACTATGGCTACACCTTC
v_call: TRBV28; d_call: -; j_call: TRBJ2-7; clone_size: -; cdr3_aa: CASISGSSYEQYF; cdr3_nt: TGTGCCAGCATAAGCGGTTCCTCCTACGAGCAGTACTTC
v_call: TRBV5-1; d_call: -; j_call: TRBJ2-2; clone_size: -; cdr3_aa: CASSFQGLGNTGELFF; cdr3_nt: TGCGCCAGCAGCTTTCAGGGACTCGGGAACACCGGGGAGCTGTTTTTT
v_call: TRBV5-8; d_call: -; j_call: TRBJ1-6; clone_size: -; cdr3_aa: CASSFLRDNSPLHF; cdr3_nt: TGTGCCAGCAGCTTCTTACGGGATAATTCACCCCTCCACTTT
v_call: TRBV12-2; d_call: -; j_call: TRBJ2-5; clone_size: -; cdr3_aa: CASRLNPGRETQYF; cdr3_nt: TGTGCAAGTCGCTTAAACCCGGGTAGAGAGACCCAGTACTTC
v_call: TRBV6-5; d_call: TRBD2; j_call: TRBJ2-1; clone_size: -; cdr3_aa: CASSFSGRANNEQFF; cdr3_nt: TGTGCCAGCAGTTTTAGCGGGAGGGCCAACAATGAGCAGTTCTTC
v_call: TRBV19; d_call: TRBD2; j_call: TRBJ2-1; clone_size: -; cdr3_aa: CASSFIFTSGYNEQFF; cdr3_nt: TGTGCCAGTTCATTCATCTTCACTAGCGGATACAATGAGCAGTTCTTC
v_call: TRBV18; d_call: -; j_call: TRBJ2-3; clone_size: -; cdr3_aa: CASSPQEDTQYF; cdr3_nt: TGTGCCAGCTCACCGCAGGAAGATACGCAGTATTTT
v_call: TRBV12-5; d_call: TRBD2; j_call: TRBJ2-7; clone_size: -; cdr3_aa: CASGLLGGAIYEQYF; cdr3_nt: TGTGCTAGTGGTTTGTTGGGAGGGGCGATCTACGAGCAGTACTTC
v_call: TRBV6-6; d_call: -; j_call: TRBJ1-1; clone_size: -; cdr3_aa: CASSSRGAATEAFF; cdr3_nt: TGTGCCAGCAGCTCGAGAGGCGCGGCCACTGAAGCTTTCTTT
v_call: TRBV6-5; d_call: -; j_call: TRBJ2-7; clone_size: -; cdr3_aa: CASSSGTVGAYEQYF; cdr3_nt: TGTGCCAGCAGTTCTGGGACTGTAGGAGCCTACGAGCAGTACTTC